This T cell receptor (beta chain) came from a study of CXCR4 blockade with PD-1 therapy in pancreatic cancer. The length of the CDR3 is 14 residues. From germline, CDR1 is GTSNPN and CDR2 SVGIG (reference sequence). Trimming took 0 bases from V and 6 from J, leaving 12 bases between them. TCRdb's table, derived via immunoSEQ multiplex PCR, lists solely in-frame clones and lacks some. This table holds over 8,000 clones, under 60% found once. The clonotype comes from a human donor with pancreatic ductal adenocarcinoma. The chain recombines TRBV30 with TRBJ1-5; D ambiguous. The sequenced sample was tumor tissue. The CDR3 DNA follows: TGTGCCTGGAGTGTTACCTATGCCGGTCAGCCCCAGCATTTT. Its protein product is CAWSVTYAGQPQHF. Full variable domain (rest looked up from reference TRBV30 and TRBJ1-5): SQTIHQWPATLVQPVGSPLSLECTVEGTSNPNLYWYRQAAGRGLQLLFYSVGIGQISSEVPQNLSASRPQDRQFILSSKKLLLSDSGFYLCAWSVTYAGQPQHFGDGTRLSIL.